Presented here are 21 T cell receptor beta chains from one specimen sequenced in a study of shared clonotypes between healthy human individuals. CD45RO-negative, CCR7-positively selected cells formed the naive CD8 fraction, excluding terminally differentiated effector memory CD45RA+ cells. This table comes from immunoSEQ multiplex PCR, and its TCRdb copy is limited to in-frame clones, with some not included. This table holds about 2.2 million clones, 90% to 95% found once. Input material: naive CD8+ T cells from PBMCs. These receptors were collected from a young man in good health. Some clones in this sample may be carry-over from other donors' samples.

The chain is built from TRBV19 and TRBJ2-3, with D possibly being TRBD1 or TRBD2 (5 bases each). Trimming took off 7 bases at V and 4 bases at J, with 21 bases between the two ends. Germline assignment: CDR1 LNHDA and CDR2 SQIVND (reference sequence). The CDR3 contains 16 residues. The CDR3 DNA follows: TGTGCCAGTACCCGCCTCGGGACCCCCCCTCCAGATACGCAGTATTTT. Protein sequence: CASTRLGTPPPDTQYF. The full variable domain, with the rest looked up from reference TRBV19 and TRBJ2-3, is DGGITQSPKYLFRKEGQNVTLSCEQNLNHDAMYWYRQDPGQGLRLIYYSQIVNDFQKGDIAEGYSVSREKKESFPLTVTSAQKNPTAFYLCASTRLGTPPPDTQYFGPGTRLTVL.

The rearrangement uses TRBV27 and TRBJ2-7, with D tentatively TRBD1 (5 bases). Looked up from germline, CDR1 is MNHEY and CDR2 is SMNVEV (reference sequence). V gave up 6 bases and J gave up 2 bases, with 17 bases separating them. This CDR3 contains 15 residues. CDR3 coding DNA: TGTGCCAGCAGAAAAGACCGCGGCAGGGCCTACGAGCAGTACTTC. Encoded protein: CASRKDRGRAYEQYF.

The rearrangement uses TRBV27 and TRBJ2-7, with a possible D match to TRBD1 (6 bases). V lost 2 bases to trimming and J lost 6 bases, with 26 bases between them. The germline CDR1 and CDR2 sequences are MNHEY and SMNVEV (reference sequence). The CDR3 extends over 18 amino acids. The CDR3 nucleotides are TGTGCCAGCAGTTTAGGGGGCCCAGACAACCCATACCACGGCGAGCAGTACTTC. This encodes CASSLGGPDNPYHGEQYF.

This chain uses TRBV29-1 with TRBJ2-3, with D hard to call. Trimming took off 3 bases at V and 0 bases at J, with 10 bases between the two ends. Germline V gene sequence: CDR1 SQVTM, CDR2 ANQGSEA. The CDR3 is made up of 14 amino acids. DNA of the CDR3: TGCAGCGTTGATAGGTCGGAAAGCACAGATACGCAGTATTTT. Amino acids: CSVDRSESTDTQYF.

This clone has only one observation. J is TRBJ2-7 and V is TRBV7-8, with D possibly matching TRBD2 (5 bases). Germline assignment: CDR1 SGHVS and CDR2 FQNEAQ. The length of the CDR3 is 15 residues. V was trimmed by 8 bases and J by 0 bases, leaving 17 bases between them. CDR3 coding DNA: TGTGCCAGCCCCAACTTTGAGGGCAGCTCCTACGAGCAGTACTTC. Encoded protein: CASPNFEGSSYEQYF.

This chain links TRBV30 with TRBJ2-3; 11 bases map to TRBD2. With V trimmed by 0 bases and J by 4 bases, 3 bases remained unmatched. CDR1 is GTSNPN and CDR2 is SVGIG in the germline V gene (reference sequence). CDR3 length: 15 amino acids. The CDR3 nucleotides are TGTGCCTGGAGTGTGCTAGCGGGAGGCCCAGATACGCAGTATTTT. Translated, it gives CAWSVLAGGPDTQYF.

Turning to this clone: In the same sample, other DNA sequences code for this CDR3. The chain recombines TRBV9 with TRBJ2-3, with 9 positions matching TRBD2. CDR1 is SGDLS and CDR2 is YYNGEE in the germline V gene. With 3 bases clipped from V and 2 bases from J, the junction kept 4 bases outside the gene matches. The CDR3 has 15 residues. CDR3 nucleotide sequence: TGTGCCAGCAGCGCGGGACTAGCAGACACAGATACGCAGTATTTT. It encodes CASSAGLADTDTQYF.

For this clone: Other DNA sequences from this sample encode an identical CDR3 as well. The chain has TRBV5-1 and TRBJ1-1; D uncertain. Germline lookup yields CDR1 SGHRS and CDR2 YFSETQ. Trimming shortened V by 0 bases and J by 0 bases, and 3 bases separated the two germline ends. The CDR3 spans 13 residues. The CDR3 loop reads CASSLALNTEAFF. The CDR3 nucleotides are TGCGCCAGCAGCTTGGCTTTGAACACTGAAGCTTTCTTT.

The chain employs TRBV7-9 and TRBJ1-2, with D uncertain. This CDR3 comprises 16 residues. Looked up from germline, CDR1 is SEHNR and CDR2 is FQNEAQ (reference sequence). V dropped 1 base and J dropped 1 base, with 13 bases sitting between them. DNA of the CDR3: TGTGCCAGCAGCTTAGACTTCTTGGGCAGTAACTATGGCTACACCTTC. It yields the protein CASSLDFLGSNYGYTF. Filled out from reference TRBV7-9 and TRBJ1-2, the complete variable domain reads DTGVSQNPRHKITKRGQNVTFRCDPISEHNRLYWYRQTLGQGPEFLTYFQNEAQLEKSRLLSDRFSAERPKGSFSTLEIQRTEQGDSAMYLCASSLDFLGSNYGYTFGSGTRLTVV.

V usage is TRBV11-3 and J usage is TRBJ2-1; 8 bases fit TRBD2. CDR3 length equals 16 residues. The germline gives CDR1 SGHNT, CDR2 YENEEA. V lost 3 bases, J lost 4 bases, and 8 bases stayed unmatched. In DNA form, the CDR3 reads TGTGCCAGCAGCTTTAGATCTAGCGGGCAGTACAATGAGCAGTTCTTC. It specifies CASSFRSSGQYNEQFF.

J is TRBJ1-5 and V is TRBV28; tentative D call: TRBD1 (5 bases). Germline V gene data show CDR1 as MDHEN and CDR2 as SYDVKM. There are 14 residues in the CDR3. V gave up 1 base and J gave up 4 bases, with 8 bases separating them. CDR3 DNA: TGTGCCAGCAGTTTATACAGGCCTAATCAGCCCCAGCATTTT. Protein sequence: CASSLYRPNQPQHF.

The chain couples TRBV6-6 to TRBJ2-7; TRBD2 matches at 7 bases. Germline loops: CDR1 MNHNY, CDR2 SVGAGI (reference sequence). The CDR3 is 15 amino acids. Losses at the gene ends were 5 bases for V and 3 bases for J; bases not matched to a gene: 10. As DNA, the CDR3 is TGTGCCAGCAGTGAGACGGGCGGGGAGGGCTACGAGCAGTACTTC. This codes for CASSETGGEGYEQYF.

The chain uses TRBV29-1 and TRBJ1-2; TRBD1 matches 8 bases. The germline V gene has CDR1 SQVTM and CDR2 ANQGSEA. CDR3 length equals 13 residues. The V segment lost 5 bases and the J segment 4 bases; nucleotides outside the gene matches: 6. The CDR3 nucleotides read TGCAGCGTTACAGGGGGGGGTTTCTATGGCTACACCTTC. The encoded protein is CSVTGGGFYGYTF.

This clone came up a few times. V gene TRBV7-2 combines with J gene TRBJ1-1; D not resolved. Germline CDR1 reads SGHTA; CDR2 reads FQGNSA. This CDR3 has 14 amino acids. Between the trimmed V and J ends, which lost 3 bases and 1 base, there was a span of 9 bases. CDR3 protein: CASSFSGRNTEAFF. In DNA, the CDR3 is TGTGCCAGCAGCTTTAGTGGGAGGAACACTGAAGCTTTCTTT.

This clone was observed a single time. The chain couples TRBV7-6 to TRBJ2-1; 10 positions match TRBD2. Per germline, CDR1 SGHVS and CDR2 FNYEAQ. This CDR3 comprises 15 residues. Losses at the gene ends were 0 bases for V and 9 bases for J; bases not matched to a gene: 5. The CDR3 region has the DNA TGTGCCAGCAGCTTAGCGAGCACTAGCGGGATTGAGCAGTTCTTC. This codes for CASSLASTSGIEQFF.

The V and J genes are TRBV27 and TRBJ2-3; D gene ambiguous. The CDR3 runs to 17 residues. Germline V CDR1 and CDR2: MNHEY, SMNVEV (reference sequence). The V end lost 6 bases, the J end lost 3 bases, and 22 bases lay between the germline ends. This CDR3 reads CASSARTVETGTDTQYF. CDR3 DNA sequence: TGTGCCAGCAGCGCCCGGACCGTCGAAACTGGGACAGATACGCAGTATTTT.

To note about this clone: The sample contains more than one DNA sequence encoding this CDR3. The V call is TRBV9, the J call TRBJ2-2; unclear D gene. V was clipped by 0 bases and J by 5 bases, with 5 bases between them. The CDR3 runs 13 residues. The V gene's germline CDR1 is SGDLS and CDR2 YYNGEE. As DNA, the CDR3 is TGTGCCAGCAGCGTAGGGTGGACCGGGGAGCTGTTTTTT. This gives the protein CASSVGWTGELFF.

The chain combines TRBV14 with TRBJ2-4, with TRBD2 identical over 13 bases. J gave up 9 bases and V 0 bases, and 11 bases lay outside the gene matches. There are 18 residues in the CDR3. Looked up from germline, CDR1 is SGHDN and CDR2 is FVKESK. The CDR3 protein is CASSQDAPLAGGPSIQYF. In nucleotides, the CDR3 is TGTGCCAGCAGCCAAGATGCCCCACTAGCGGGAGGGCCGAGCATTCAGTACTTC.

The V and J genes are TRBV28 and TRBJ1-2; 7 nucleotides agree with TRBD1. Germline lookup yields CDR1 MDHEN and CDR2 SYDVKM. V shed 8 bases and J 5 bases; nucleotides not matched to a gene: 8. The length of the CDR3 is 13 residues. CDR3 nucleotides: TGTGCCAGCCACAATCCGGGACAGTATGGCTACACCTTC. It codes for CASHNPGQYGYTF.

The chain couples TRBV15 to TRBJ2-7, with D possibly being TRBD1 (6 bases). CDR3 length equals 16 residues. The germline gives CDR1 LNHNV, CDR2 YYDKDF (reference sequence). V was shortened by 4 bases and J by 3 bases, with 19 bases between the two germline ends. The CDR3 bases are TGTGCCACCAGCACTCGAAGGTGGCAGGGGTTCTACGAGCAGTACTTC. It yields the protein CATSTRRWQGFYEQYF.

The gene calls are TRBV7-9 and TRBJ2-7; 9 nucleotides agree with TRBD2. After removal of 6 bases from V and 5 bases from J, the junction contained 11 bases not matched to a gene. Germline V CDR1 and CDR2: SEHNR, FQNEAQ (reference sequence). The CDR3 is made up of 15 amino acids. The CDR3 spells CASSFSGSSPHEQYF. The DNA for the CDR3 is TGTGCCAGCAGTTTTAGCGGGAGTTCCCCCCACGAGCAGTACTTC.